This T cell receptor beta chain was obtained from a study of blood T cell repertoires in COVID-19. This CDR3 spans 16 amino acids. The germline CDR1 and CDR2 sequences are SQVTM and ANQGSEA. V lost 7 bases to trimming and J lost 2 bases; unmatched junction nucleotides: 12. Clones were read by immunoSEQ multiplex PCR, and TCRdb kept only the in-frame ones, dropping some. This sample has around 75,000 clones, with 79% found just once. The sample comprised peripheral blood. This sequence was found in an elderly woman with active or convalescent COVID-19. The chain couples TRBV29-1 to TRBJ2-3; 10 positions match TRBD1. Here the CDR3 reads CSAGTRDRGATDTQYF. CDR3 in DNA: TGCAGCGCCGGTACTCGGGACAGGGGAGCCACAGATACGCAGTATTTT.